The entry below describes one TCR beta chain. This sample stems from a study of technical replicates of blood from several donors. Germline loops: CDR1 SGHTA, CDR2 FQGNSA. The CDR3 runs to 16 residues. Trimming removed 3 bases from V and 4 bases from J, with 18 bases in between. Profiling relied on immunoSEQ multiplex PCR, and the TCRdb table lists in-frame clones only, not all of them. The sample gives around 69,000 clones, approximately 90% of which show up once; approximately 4.4% is in the top ten. The J gene is TRBJ1-2, the V gene TRBV7-2; no reliable D call. The origin of this receptor is a human donor in good health. Some clones in this sample may be carry-over from other donors' samples. Sequenced input: PBMCs. Here the CDR3 reads CASSLVLSGSLYGYTF. As DNA, the CDR3 is TGTGCCAGCAGCTTGGTCCTCTCGGGGTCCCTCTATGGCTACACCTTC.